Only a few counts were recorded for the clone carrying this T cell receptor (beta chain). Its antigen is currently unknown. This sample was included in a study of shared clonotypes between healthy human individuals. Study-level points and caveats: Richness estimates generally favored naive over memory subsets. Rarefaction analysis demonstrated incomplete sorted-subset sequencing notwithstanding large depth. A reduction in generation probabilities was seen for non-shared clonotypes relative to those shared by all four donors.

Germline assignment: CDR1 SGHNT and CDR2 YYREEE (reference sequence). This CDR3 comprises 13 residues. V dropped 4 bases and J dropped 8 bases, with 12 bases sitting between them. Running of the assay took place at deep level. Method: immunoSEQ multiplex PCR; TCRdb's copy keeps in-frame clones and lacks some. The sample consists of over a million clones, more than 95% of them appearing once. Sequencing was done on a sample of naive CD4+ T cells sorted from blood. Subset here: CD45RA+ positively selected. The origin of this receptor is a man in his thirties or forties in good health. The rearrangement joins TRBV5-4 to TRBJ2-2; no definite D call. The CDR3 DNA follows: TGTGCCAGCAGCCAGAGATTTCGTGGGGAGCTGTTTTTT. Amino acids: CASSQRFRGELFF.